This T cell receptor (beta chain) was identified in a study of T cells expressing NK-cell markers. Across the whole study: Sorted CD3+CD56-NKG2C+, CD3+CD56+NKG2C- and CD3+CD56+NKG2C+ T cells were the source of the TCR beta repertoires. Most of the eight sequenced donors were HCMV-seropositive; one was seronegative.

CDR1 is SQVTM and CDR2 is ANQGSEA in the germline V gene. The CDR3 length is 13 residues. TCRdb reprocessed the 5' RACE reads and reports one entry per CDR3 protein, with no DNA. With 150,000 to 180,000 distinct CDR3 sequences in the sample, the ten largest clones hold around a third. Study observations and caveats: In a handful of donors, these clonotypes also led the CD3+CD56-NKG2C+ fraction.

As regards this clonotype: What it binds is not known.

The genes are TRBV29-1 and TRBJ2-1. Sequencing input: blood T cells: a sorted CD56 or NKG2C T cell subset, CD4+ or CD8+ T cells, or bulk PBMC T cells (not recorded which). This TCR came from a woman aged 50 to 60 in good health. The CDR3 here is CSVALGPYNEQFF.